One sample yielded the 24 T cell receptor beta chains listed below, sequenced in a study of cytomegalovirus exposure and HLA in healthy donors. PCR primers comprised 60 Vbeta and 13 Jbeta primers. Here immunoSEQ multiplex PCR was the method, and the copy in TCRdb shows in-frame clones only, minus some. The sample shows about 250,000 clones, about four fifths of them seen only once. Sequencing used PBMCs. These receptors came from a girl between 2 and 10 years old in good health and CMV-seronegative.

The rearrangement links TRBV10-3 to TRBJ2-7, with 11 positions matching TRBD1. CDR3 size: 15 residues. Per germline, CDR1 ENHRY and CDR2 SYGVKD. The V gene end was trimmed by 2 bases and the J gene end by 2 bases; junction bases not matched to a gene: 2. The CDR3 sequence: CAISEGQGAPYEQYF. CDR3 DNA sequence: TGTGCCATCAGTGAGGGACAGGGGGCCCCCTACGAGCAGTACTTC.

V usage is TRBV5-1 and J usage is TRBJ1-1; unclear D gene. In germline, CDR1 is SGHRS, CDR2 YFSETQ. This CDR3 region has 14 residues. V was trimmed by 5 bases and J by 3 bases, leaving 14 bases between them. This CDR3 reads CASRSANLDTEAFF. CDR3 nucleotides: TGCGCCAGCAGATCTGCTAACTTGGACACTGAAGCTTTCTTT.

The rearrangement uses TRBV11-1 and TRBJ2-5, with 7 bases fitting TRBD2. Germline V gives CDR1 SGHAT, CDR2 FQDESV (reference sequence). Losses at the gene ends were 6 bases for V and 5 bases for J; bases not matched to a gene: 6. The CDR3 is made up of 13 amino acids. The CDR3 nucleotides are TGTGCCAGCAGTGGGAGGGAGGGGGAGACCCAGTACTTC. Amino acid sequence: CASSGREGETQYF.

This chain uses TRBV5-1 with TRBJ2-1, with 12 bases lining up with TRBD1. The CDR3 sequence is 12 residues long. Trimming cost V 7 bases and J 9 bases; bases outside gene matches: 2. Per germline, CDR1 SGHRS and CDR2 YFSETQ. CDR3 amino acids: CASRDRGREQFF. The CDR3 nucleotides read TGCGCCAGCCGGGACAGGGGGCGTGAGCAGTTCTTC.

The V gene is TRBV5-4, the J gene TRBJ2-1; a weak D match, TRBD1 (5 bases). There are 13 residues in the CDR3. Germline V lookup: CDR1 SGHNT, CDR2 YYREEE (reference sequence). The V end lost 4 bases, the J end lost 3 bases, and 8 bases lay between the germline ends. The CDR3 loop is CASSLDSYNEQFF. Here the CDR3 DNA reads TGTGCCAGCAGCCTAGACAGCTACAATGAGCAGTTCTTC.

This chain links TRBV28 with TRBJ2-1; 11 nucleotides agree with TRBD2. Germline V lookup: CDR1 MDHEN, CDR2 SYDVKM. This CDR3 is built from 18 residues. With V trimmed by 11 bases and J by 0 bases, 15 bases remained unmatched. For the CDR3, the DNA is TGTGCCGGAAGTGATGGGACTAGCGGATACAGCTCCTACAATGAGCAGTTCTTC. Amino acids: CAGSDGTSGYSSYNEQFF.

This rearrangement joins TRBV10-3 to TRBJ1-5; D unclear. CDR3 size: 11 residues. Per the germline V gene, CDR1 is ENHRY and CDR2 is SYGVKD. Trimming pared 7 bases from V and 5 bases from J, leaving 6 bases between. The CDR3 protein is CAIKQDQPQHF. The CDR3 DNA is TGTGCCATCAAGCAGGATCAGCCCCAGCATTTT.

The V and J genes are TRBV28 and TRBJ2-5; D possibly corresponds to TRBD2 (5 bases). CDR3 length equals 17 residues. The ends were cut back, 1 base at V and 4 bases at J, with 19 bases in the middle. Germline V gene lookup returns CDR1 MDHEN and CDR2 SYDVKM. CDR3 in amino acids: CASSLFLRGAARETQYF. CDR3 in DNA: TGTGCCAGCAGTTTATTTCTTCGGGGAGCGGCCCGAGAGACCCAGTACTTC. The full variable domain, rest sourced from reference TRBV28 and TRBJ2-5, is DVKVTQSSRYLVKRTGEKVFLECVQDMDHENMFWYRQDPGLGLRLIYFSYDVKMKEKGDIPEGYSVSREKKERFSLILESASTNQTSMYLCASSLFLRGAARETQYFGPGTRLLVL.

The chain recombines TRBV14 with TRBJ2-5; 7 bases match TRBD2. V dropped 3 bases and J dropped 11; count of bases not matched to a gene: 15. Germline V gene data show CDR1 as SGHDN and CDR2 as FVKESK. CDR3 length equals 15 residues. This CDR3 reads CASSQAPRVLREQYF. As DNA, the CDR3 is TGTGCCAGCAGCCAGGCCCCCCGGGTTCTGCGGGAGCAGTACTTC.

The chain links TRBV10-3 to TRBJ1-1, with 7 bases lining up with TRBD1. J gave up 2 bases and V 0 bases, and 6 bases lay outside the gene matches. From germline, CDR1 is ENHRY and CDR2 SYGVKD. The CDR3 consists of 16 residues. The CDR3 DNA is TGTGCCATCAGTGAGTCCGGCAGGGGGAGAAACACTGAAGCTTTCTTT. Protein: CAISESGRGRNTEAFF.

This clone was counted a few times. The genes are TRBV20-1 and TRBJ1-2, with D possibly being TRBD1 (5 bases). This CDR3 comprises 10 residues. Germline V CDR1 and CDR2: DFQATT, SNEGSKA (reference sequence). The germline V and J ends were trimmed by 4 bases and 9 bases, with 9 bases remaining between them. The CDR3 reads CSAKDTSYTF. The CDR3 region has the DNA TGCAGTGCTAAGGACACGAGCTACACCTTC.

CDR3 DNA: TGCGCCAGCAGCTCTCTTTCGGGACAGTATAATTCACCCCTCCACTTT. It translates to CASSSLSGQYNSPLHF. V usage is TRBV5-1 and J usage is TRBJ1-6; TRBD1 aligns across 7 bases. V lost 3 bases to trimming and J lost 4 bases; unmatched junction nucleotides: 7. The CDR3 is 16 residues long. Germline loops: CDR1 SGHRS, CDR2 YFSETQ.

This chain joins TRBV7-2 and TRBJ1-1; no clear D gene. Trimming removed 5 bases from V and 0 bases from J, with 7 bases in between. Germline V gene lookup returns CDR1 SGHTA and CDR2 FQGNSA. The CDR3 is 13 residues long. The CDR3 protein is CASSHNMNTEAFF. CDR3 DNA sequence: TGTGCCAGCAGCCATAACATGAACACTGAAGCTTTCTTT.

The chain uses TRBV9 and TRBJ2-5; 7 bases map to TRBD1. Germline V gene data show CDR1 as SGDLS and CDR2 as YYNGEE. The CDR3 runs to 13 residues. Unmatched junction bases numbered 0, after V lost 0 bases and J lost 4 bases. The CDR3 reads CASSVGQGETQYF. Here the CDR3 DNA reads TGTGCCAGCAGCGTAGGACAGGGAGAGACCCAGTACTTC. Filled out from reference TRBV9 and TRBJ2-5, the complete variable domain reads DSGVTQTPKHLITATGQRVTLRCSPRSGDLSVYWYQQSLDQGLQFLIQYYNGEERAKGNILERFSAQQFPDLHSELNLSSLELGDSALYFCASSVGQGETQYFGPGTRLLVL.

This clone appeared once. The rearrangement joins TRBV6-1 to TRBJ2-3; D is unresolved. Germline V gene lookup returns CDR1 MNHNS and CDR2 SASEGT. Trimming removed 1 base from V and 1 base from J, with 12 bases in between. The CDR3 spans 16 residues. CDR3: CASSEGRPSGTDTQYF. CDR3 nucleotide sequence: TGTGCCAGCAGTGAAGGGCGGCCGTCGGGCACAGATACGCAGTATTTT.

In this sample, this clone turned up a few times. The chain carries TRBV28 and TRBJ2-5; maybe TRBD1 (5 bases). The CDR3 is 14 amino acids. The V and J ends lost 7 bases and 3 bases respectively, with 15 bases between them. The germline V gene has CDR1 MDHEN and CDR2 SYDVKM. CDR3 in amino acids: CASISPQGEETQYF. As DNA, the CDR3 is TGTGCCAGCATTAGCCCCCAGGGTGAAGAGACCCAGTACTTC.

This clone was seen only once. The chain links TRBV27 to TRBJ2-7; D may be TRBD2 (6 bases). Trimming took off 5 bases at V and 10 bases at J, with 18 bases between the two ends. This CDR3 region has 13 residues. Germline CDR1 reads MNHEY; CDR2 reads SMNVEV (reference sequence). The CDR3 spells CASSTTTGLPQYF. In DNA form, the CDR3 reads TGTGCCAGCAGTACTACCACGGGACTTCCACAGTACTTC.

The chain uses TRBV9 and TRBJ2-7, with a weak D call TRBD1 (5 bases). The ends were cut back, 3 bases at V and 2 bases at J, with 9 bases in the middle. The CDR3 runs 13 residues. Germline V gives CDR1 SGDLS, CDR2 YYNGEE. The CDR3 loop reads CASSAGIPYEQYF. For the CDR3, the DNA is TGTGCCAGCAGCGCAGGGATTCCCTACGAGCAGTACTTC.

This chain joins TRBV28 and TRBJ1-5; a weak D match, TRBD1 (5 bases). The ends were cut back, 3 bases at V and 11 bases at J, with 17 bases in the middle. The CDR3 contains 14 residues. CDR1 MDHEN and CDR2 SYDVKM come from the germline V gene. CDR3 DNA sequence: TGTGCCAGCAGTTTCGGCGGGGGAACTGGAGCCCAGCATTTT. Translated, it gives CASSFGGGTGAQHF.

V and J are TRBV29-1 and TRBJ1-4; no definite D call. Per germline, CDR1 SQVTM and CDR2 ANQGSEA. The CDR3 length is 13 residues. Trimming removed 8 bases from V and 8 bases from J, with 18 bases in between. The CDR3 region is CSSINHPMEKLFF. DNA for the CDR3: TGCAGCTCTATTAATCACCCGATGGAAAAACTGTTTTTT.

V is TRBV5-1 and J is TRBJ1-5; D is perhaps TRBD1 (5 bases). CDR1 is SGHRS, CDR2 YFSETQ, per germline. Trimming pared 2 bases from V and 3 bases from J, leaving 12 bases between. The CDR3 runs to 15 residues. In DNA form, the CDR3 reads TGCGCCAGCAGCTTAACAGGAGAGAACAATCAGCCCCAGCATTTT. Its protein product is CASSLTGENNQPQHF.

The gene calls are TRBV5-1 and TRBJ1-5; 10 nucleotides agree with TRBD1. This CDR3 is 15 amino acids long. The V gene end was trimmed by 4 bases and the J gene end by 1 base; junction bases not matched to a gene: 2. Per germline, CDR1 SGHRS and CDR2 YFSETQ. The CDR3 nucleotides are TGCGCCAGCAGCCCGACAGGGGGCAGCAATCAGCCCCAGCATTTT. It yields the protein CASSPTGGSNQPQHF.

V gene TRBV29-1 combines with J gene TRBJ2-7, with 10 nucleotides matching TRBD2. The ends lost 5 bases at V and 2 bases at J; junction bases unmatched: 6. The V gene's germline CDR1 is SQVTM and CDR2 ANQGSEA. CDR3 length equals 14 residues. CDR3 residues: CSVQSGRAPYEQYF. The CDR3 DNA reads TGCAGCGTTCAAAGCGGGAGGGCCCCCTACGAGCAGTACTTC.

This chain joins TRBV14 and TRBJ2-7; perhaps TRBD1 as D (6 bases). The CDR3 sequence is 14 residues long. Germline V gene data show CDR1 as SGHDN and CDR2 as FVKESK. Trimming shortened V by 5 bases and J by 3 bases, and 14 bases separated the two germline ends. The CDR3 nucleotides read TGTGCCAGCAGCGAATATGGGGACATCTACGAGCAGTACTTC. Translated: CASSEYGDIYEQYF.